The T cell receptor beta chain described here comes from a study of blood T cells in healthy people across ages. At the level of the study: Using template switching, researchers captured about one barcoded beta molecule for each two T cells. Findings and limits, study-wide: Comparison with aged donors showed that long-lived donors had more naive CD4+ cells and higher diversity.

About 10 milliliters of peripheral blood were drawn from each donor. Notes on this clonotype: No antigen is known for it.

A sample-barcoded 5' primer and a J-beta primer mix were used in a second PCR of about 7 to 12 cycles. TCRdb analysed the 5' RACE reads with MiXCR anew, one entry per CDR3 protein. Here the sample spans approximately 900,000 distinct CDR3 sequences, around 48% being singletons. This CDR3 spans 17 amino acids. Sequencing was performed on blood. This clonotype was obtained from a man aged 30 to 39 in good health. The J gene is TRBJ2-5, the V gene TRBV21-1. TRBV21-1 represents a pseudogene. The CDR3 sequence is CASSKADGGGPQETQYF. In nucleotides, the CDR3 is TGTGCCAGCAGCAAAGCGGATGGCGGCGGACCACAAGAGACCCAGTACTTC.